This T cell receptor (beta chain) was captured in a study of T cell responses to AZD1222 COVID-19 vaccine. In the study overall: Second-dose schedules of about 4 or about 12 weeks were combined. General study findings and limits: Sampled repertoires all dated from after the peak T cell response. Spike-wide coverage was observed for vaccine-associated CD4 TCRs, with dominant responses at 160-218 and 743-854. Most donors were white British and more were female, and clonal diversity was possibly underestimated.

Using immunoSEQ multiplex PCR, the repertoire was profiled, and TCRdb retains in-frame clones only, with some absent. This sample has 150,000 to 200,000 clones; roughly 87% occur once, and the top ten carry approximately 2.5%. On this clone: Its antigen remains unidentified.

Germline V gene lookup returns CDR1 KGHSH and CDR2 LQKENI. The V and J ends lost 2 bases and 6 bases, in that order; junction bases with no gene match: 7. The length of the CDR3 is 15 residues. Sequenced material: peripheral blood, taken on day 0 of AZD1222 vaccination. This chain uses TRBV18 with TRBJ2-7; 10 positions agree with TRBD2. This sequence originates from an adult in good health. The CDR3 sequence: CASSPGASGSSEQYF. DNA for the CDR3: TGTGCCAGCTCACCAGGCGCTAGCGGGAGTAGCGAGCAGTACTTC.